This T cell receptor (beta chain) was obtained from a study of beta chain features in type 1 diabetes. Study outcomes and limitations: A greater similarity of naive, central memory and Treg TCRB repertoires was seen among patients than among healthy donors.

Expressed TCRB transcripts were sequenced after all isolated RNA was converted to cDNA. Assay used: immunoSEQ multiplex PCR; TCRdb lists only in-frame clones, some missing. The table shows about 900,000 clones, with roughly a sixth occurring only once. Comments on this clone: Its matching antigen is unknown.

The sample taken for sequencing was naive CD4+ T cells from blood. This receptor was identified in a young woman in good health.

The CDR3 protein is CASSRHRAQQENTIYF. The CDR3, as DNA: TGCGCCAGCAGCCGCCACCGGGCACAGCAAGAAAACACCATATATTTT. The chain links TRBV4-1 to TRBJ1-3; D is ambiguous. V was clipped by 4 bases and J by 6 bases, with 19 bases between them. The CDR3 consists of 16 residues. Germline V gene lookup returns CDR1 MGHRA and CDR2 YSYEKL.